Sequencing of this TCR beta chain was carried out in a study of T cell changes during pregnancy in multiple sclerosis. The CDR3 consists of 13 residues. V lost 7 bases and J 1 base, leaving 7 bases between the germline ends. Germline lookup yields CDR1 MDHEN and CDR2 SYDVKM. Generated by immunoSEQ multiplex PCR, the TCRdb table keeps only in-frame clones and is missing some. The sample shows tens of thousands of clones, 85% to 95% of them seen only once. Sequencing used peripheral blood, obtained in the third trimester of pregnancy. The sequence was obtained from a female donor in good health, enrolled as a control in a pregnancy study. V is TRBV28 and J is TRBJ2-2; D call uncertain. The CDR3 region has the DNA TGTGCCAGCAAGGAGAAGAACACCGGGGAGCTGTTTTTT. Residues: CASKEKNTGELFF.